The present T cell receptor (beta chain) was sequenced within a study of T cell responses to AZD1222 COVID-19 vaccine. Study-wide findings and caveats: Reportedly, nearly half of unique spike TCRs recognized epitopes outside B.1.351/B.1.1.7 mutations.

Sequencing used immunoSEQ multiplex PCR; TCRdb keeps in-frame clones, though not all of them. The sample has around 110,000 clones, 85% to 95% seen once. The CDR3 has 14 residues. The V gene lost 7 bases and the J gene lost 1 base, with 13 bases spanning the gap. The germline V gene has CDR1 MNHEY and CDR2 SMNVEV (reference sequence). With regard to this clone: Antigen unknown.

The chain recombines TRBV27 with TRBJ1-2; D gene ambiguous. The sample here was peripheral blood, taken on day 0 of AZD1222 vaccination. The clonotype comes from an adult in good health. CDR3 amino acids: CASTEVFGNYGYTF. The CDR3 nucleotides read TGTGCCAGCACGGAGGTTTTCGGTAACTATGGCTACACCTTC.